This T cell receptor (beta chain) was identified during a study of T cells after yellow fever vaccination. Overall study: Those fractions that held only low numbers of cells were prepared using the SMART-Seq v4 Ultra Low Input RNA kit.

TCRdb re-analysed the 5' RACE reads in MiXCR, keeping a single row per CDR3 protein. The sample holds approximately 550,000 distinct CDR3 sequences, 19% seen once. Germline V gives CDR1 DFQATT, CDR2 SNEGSKA (reference sequence). The length of the CDR3 is 14 residues. The V and J genes are TRBV20-1 and TRBJ2-3; 7 positions agree with TRBD2. The sample in question was PBMCs, obtained 15 days after the yellow fever booster vaccination. This sequence was found in a man aged 25-45 years who received the YFV17D yellow fever vaccine. CDR3 loop: CGTYFAGASDTQYF. The CDR3 bases are TGCGGCACCTACTTTGCGGGAGCCTCAGATACGCAGTATTTT.